What follows describes a single T cell receptor beta chain. Its antigen is not known. The TCR alpha and TCR beta cDNA libraries, bearing sample barcodes and UMIs, were generated by 5'RACE using constant-segment primers. TCRdb analysed the 5' RACE reads with MiXCR anew, one entry per CDR3 protein. The data hold about 440,000 distinct CDR3 sequences, with roughly 20% observed a single time. The entry originates in a study of T-cell memory formation after mild COVID-19. The overall study: The TCR clusters were mostly specific to one donor. Study conclusions and caveats: Some clones that responded were present in memory (sampled pre-infection), which suggests cross-reactive memory joined. The study found balanced CD4/CD8 in clones contracting day 15 to 85 and a CD4+ lean in later expanders.

V lost 1 base and J 3 bases, leaving 12 bases between the germline ends. This CDR3 spans 16 amino acids. The germline V gene encodes CDR1 SGHVS and CDR2 FQNEAQ. This clonotype was sampled from an adult woman who had mild COVID-19 (a few samples of this study predate the infection). Cell type and time point are not known. The sequencing input was PBMCs or a T cell subset sorted from them (not recorded which). This sequence joins TRBV7-8 and TRBJ2-2; TRBD2 is a possible D gene (6 bases). The CDR3 DNA reads as TGTGCCAGCAGCTTAGAGCTTAGCGGATACACCGGGGAGCTGTTTTTT. It specifies CASSLELSGYTGELFF.